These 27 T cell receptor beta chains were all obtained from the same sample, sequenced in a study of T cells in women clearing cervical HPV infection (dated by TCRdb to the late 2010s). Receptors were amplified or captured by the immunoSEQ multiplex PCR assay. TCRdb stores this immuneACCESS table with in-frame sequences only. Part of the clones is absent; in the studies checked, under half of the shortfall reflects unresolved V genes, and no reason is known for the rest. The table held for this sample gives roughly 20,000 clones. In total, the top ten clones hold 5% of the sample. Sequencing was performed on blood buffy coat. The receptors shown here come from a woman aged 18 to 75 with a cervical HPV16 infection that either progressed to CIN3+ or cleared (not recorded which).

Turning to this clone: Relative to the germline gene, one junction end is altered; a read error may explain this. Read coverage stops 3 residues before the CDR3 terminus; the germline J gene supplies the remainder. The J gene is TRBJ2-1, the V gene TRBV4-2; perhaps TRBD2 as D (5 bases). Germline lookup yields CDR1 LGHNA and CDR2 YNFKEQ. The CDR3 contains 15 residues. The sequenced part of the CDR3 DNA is TGCGCCAGCAGCCAACAACTAGGAATATACAATGAG. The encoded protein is CASSQQLGIYNE. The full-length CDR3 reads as CASSQQLGIYNEQFF.

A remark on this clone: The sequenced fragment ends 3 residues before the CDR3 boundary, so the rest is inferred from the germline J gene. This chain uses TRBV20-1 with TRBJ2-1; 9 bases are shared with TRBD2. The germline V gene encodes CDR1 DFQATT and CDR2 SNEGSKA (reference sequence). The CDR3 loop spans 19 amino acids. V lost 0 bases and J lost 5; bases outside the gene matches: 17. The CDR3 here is CSARDEIAGAGSFDNEQFF. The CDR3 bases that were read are TGCAGTGCTAGAGATGAAATAGCGGGGGCCGGATCTTTCGACAATGAG.

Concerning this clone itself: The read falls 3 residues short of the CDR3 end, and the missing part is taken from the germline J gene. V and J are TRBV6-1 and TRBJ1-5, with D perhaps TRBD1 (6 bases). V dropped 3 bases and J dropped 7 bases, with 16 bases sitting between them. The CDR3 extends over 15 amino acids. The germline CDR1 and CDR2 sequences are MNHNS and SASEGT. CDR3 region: CASSERGAGVQPQHF. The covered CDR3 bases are TGTGCCAGCAGTGAGCGAGGAGCAGGGGTACAGCCC.

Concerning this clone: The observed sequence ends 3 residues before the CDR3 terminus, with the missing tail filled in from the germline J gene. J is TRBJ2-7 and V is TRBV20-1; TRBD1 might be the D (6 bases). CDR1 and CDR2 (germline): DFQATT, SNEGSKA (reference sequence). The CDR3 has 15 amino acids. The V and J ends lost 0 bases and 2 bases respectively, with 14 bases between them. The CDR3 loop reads CSARDPTGETYEQYF. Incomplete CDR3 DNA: TGCAGTGCTAGAGATCCGACAGGAGAAACCTACGAG.

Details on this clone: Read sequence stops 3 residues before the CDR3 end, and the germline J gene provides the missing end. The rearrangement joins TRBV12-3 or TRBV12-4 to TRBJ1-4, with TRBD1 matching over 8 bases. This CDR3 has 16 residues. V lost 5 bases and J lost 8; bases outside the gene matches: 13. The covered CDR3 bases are TGTGCCAGCAGTCTCCTCGGTGGACAGGGACGGGAAAAA. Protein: CASSLLGGQGREK. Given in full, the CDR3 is CASSLLGGQGREKLFF.

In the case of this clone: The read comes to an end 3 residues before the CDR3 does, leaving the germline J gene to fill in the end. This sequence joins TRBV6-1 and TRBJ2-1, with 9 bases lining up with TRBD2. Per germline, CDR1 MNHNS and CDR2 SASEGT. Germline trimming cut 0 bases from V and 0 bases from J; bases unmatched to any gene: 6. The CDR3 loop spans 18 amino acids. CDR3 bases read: TGTGCCAGCAGTGAAGCTCCCAGCGGGGGGCGCTCCTACAATGAG. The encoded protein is CASSEAPSGGRSYNE. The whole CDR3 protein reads CASSEAPSGGRSYNEQFF.

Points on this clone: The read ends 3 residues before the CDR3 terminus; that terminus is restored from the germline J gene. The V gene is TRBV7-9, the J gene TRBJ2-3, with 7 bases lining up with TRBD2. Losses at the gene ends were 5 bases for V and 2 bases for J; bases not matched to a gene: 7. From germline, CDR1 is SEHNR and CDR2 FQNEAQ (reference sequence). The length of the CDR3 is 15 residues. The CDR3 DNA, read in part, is TGTGCCAGCAGCGACTTAGCGGGCCCCACAGATACG. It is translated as CASSDLAGPTDT. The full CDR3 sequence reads CASSDLAGPTDTQYF.

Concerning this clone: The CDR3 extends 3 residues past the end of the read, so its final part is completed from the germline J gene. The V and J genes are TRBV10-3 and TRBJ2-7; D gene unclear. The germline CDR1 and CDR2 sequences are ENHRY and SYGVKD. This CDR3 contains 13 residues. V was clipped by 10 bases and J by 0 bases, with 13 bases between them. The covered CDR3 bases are TGTGCCACCCATCAGGCCCCCTCCTACGAG. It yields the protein CATHQAPSYE. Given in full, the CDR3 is CATHQAPSYEQYF.

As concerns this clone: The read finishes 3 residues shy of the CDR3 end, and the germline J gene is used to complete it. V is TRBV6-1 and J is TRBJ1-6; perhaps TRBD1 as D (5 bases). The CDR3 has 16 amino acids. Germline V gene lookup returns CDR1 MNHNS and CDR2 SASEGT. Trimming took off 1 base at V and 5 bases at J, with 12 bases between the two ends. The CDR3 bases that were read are TGTGCCAGCAGTGAAGGACAGAAAACGAATAATTCACCC. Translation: CASSEGQKTNNSP. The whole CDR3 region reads CASSEGQKTNNSPLHF.

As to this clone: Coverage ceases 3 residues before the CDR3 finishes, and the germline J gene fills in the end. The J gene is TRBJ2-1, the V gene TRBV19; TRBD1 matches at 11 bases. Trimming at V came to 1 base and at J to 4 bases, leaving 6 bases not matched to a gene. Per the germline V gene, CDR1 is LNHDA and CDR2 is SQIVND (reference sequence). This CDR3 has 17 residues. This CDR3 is CASSIGRTGGTYNEQFF. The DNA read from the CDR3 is TGTGCCAGTAGTATAGGCAGGACAGGGGGCACGTACAATGAG.

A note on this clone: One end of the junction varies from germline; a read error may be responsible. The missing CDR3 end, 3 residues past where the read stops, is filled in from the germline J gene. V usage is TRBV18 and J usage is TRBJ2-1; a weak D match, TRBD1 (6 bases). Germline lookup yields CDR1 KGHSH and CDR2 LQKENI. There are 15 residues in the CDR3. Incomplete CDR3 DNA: TGTGCCAGCTCCCCACGGACAGCCAAATACAATGAG. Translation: CASSPRTAKYNE. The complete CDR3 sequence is CASSPRTAKYNEQFF. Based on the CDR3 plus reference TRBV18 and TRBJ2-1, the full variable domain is NAGVMQNPRHLVRRRGQEARLRCSPMKGHSHVYWYRQLPEEGLKFMVYLQKENIIDESGMPKERFSAEFPKEGPSILRIQQVVRGDSAAYFCASSPRTAKYNEQFFGPGTRLTVL.

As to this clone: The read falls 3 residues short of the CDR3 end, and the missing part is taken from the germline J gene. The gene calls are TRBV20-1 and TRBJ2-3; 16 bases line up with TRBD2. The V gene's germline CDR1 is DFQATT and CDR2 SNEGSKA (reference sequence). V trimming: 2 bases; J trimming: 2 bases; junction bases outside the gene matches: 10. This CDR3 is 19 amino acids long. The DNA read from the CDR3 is TGCAGTGCTAGATCCGGGACTAGCGGGGGGGCCGGATTCACAGATACG. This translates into CSARSGTSGGAGFTDT. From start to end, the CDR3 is CSARSGTSGGAGFTDTQYF.

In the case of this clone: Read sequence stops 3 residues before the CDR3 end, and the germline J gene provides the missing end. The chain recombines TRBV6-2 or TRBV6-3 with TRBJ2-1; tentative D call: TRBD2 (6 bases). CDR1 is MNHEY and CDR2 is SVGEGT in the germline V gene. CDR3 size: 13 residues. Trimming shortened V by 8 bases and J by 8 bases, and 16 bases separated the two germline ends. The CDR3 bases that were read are TGTGCCAGCGGCGGGGCCCTAGGAGATGAG. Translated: CASGGALGDE. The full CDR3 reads CASGGALGDEQFF.

Incomplete CDR3 DNA: TGCAGTGCTAGAGCGGGACTAGGGTACAATGAG. It specifies CSARAGLGYNE. The entire CDR3 is CSARAGLGYNEQFF. V and J are TRBV20-1 and TRBJ2-1; TRBD2 matches 8 bases. The read falls 3 residues short of the CDR3 end, and the missing part is taken from the germline J gene. The CDR3 covers 14 residues. CDR1 is DFQATT and CDR2 is SNEGSKA in the germline V gene (reference sequence). The V and J ends lost 1 base and 4 bases, in that order; junction bases with no gene match: 3.

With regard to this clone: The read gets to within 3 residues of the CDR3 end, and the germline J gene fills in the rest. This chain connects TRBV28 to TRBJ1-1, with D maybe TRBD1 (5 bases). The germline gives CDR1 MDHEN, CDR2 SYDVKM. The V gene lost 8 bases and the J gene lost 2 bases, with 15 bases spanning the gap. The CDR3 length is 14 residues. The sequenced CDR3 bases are TGTGCCAGCCCTCCCCGGGGGGTAAACACTGAA. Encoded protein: CASPPRGVNTE. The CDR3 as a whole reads CASPPRGVNTEAFF.

CDR3 bases read: TGTGCCAGCAGCCGATGGGGAACTAGCGGTTCCTACAATGAG. Its protein product is CASSRWGTSGSYNE. The full CDR3 is CASSRWGTSGSYNEQFF. The chain combines TRBV14 with TRBJ2-1, with TRBD2 matching over 8 bases. Read coverage stops 3 residues before the CDR3 terminus; the germline J gene supplies the remainder. Looked up from germline, CDR1 is SGHDN and CDR2 is FVKESK. This CDR3 is built from 17 residues. Trimming at V came to 4 bases and at J to 1 base, leaving 9 bases not matched to a gene.

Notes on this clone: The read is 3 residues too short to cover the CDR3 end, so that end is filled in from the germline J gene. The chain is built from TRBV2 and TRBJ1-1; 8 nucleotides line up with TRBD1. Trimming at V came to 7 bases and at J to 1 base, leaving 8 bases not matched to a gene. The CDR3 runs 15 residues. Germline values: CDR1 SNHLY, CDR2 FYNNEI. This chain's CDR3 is CASNSDRASNTEAFF. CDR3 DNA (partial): TGTGCCAGCAACTCGGACAGGGCCTCGAACACTGAA.

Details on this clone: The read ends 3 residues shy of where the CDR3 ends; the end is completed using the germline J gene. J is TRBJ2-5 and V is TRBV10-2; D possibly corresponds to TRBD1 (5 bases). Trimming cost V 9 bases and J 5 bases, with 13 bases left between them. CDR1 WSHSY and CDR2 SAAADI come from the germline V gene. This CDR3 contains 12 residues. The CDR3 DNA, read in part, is TGCGCCAGGAGACAGTTAGGGGAGACC. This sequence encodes CARRQLGET. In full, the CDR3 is CARRQLGETQYF.

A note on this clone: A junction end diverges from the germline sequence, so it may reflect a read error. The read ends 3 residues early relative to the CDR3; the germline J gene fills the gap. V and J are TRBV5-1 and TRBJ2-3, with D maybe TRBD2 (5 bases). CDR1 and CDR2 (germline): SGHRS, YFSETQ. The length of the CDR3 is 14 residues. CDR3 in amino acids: CANSLAGGTDTQYF. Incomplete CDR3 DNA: TGCGCCAACAGCTTGGCGGGCGGGACAGATACG.

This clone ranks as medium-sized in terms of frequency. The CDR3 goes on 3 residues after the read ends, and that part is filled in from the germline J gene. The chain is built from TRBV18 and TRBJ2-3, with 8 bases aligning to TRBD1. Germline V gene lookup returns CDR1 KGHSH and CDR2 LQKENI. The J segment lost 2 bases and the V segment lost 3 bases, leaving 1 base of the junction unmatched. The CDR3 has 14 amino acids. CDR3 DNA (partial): TGTGCCAGCTCACCGGACAGGGTCACAGATACG. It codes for CASSPDRVTDT. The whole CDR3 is CASSPDRVTDTQYF.

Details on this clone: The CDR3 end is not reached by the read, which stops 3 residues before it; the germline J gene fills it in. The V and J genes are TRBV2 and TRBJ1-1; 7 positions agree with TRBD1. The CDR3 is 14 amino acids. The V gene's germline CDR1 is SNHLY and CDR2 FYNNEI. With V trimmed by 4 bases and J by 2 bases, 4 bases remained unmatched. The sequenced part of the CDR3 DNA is TGTGCCAGCAGTGCTCGGGACAGTAACACTGAA. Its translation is CASSARDSNTE. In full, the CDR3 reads CASSARDSNTEAFF.

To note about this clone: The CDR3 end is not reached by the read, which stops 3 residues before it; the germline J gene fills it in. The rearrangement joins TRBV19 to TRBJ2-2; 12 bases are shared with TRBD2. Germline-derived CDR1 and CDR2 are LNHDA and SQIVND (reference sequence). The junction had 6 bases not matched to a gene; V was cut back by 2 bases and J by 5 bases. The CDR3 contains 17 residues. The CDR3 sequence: CASSILPSGGATGELFF. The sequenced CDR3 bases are TGTGCCAGTAGTATACTGCCTAGCGGGGGGGCTACCGGGGAG.

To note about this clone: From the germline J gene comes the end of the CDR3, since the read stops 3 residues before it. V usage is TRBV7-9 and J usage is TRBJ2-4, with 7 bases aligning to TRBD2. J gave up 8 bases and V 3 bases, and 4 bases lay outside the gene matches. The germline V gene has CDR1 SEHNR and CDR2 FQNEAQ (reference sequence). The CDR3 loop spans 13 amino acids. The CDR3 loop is CASSFGGRDIQYF. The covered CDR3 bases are TGTGCCAGCAGCTTTGGGGGGAGGGACATT.

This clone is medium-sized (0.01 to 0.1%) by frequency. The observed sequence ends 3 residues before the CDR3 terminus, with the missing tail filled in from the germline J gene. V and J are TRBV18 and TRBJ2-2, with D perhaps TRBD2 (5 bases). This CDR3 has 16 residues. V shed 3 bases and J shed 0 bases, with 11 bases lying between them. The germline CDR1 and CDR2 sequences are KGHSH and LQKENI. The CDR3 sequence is CASSPRTATNTGELFF. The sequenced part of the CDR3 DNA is TGTGCCAGCTCACCGAGGACTGCTACGAACACCGGGGAG.

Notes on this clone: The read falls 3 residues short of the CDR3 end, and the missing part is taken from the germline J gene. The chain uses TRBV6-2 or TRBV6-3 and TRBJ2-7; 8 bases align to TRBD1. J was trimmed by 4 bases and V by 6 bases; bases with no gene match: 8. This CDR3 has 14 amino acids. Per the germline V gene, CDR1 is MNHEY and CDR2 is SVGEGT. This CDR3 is CASRSPNRGYEQYF. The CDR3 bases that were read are TGTGCCAGCAGATCTCCAAACAGGGGGTACGAG.

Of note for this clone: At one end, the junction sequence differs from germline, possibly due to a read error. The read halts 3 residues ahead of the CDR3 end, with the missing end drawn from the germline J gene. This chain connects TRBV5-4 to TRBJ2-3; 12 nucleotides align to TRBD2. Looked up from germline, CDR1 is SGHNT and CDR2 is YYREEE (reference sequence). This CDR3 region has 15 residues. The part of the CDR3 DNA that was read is TGTGCCAGCAGCTTGACTAGCGGGGGGACAGAGACG. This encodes CASSLTSGGTET. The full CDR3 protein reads CASSLTSGGTETQYF.

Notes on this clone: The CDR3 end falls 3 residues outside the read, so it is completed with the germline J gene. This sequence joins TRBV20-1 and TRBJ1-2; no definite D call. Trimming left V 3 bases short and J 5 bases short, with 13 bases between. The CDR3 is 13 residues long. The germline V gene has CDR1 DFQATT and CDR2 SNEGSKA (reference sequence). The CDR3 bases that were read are TGCAGTGCTAGGCCCACGGTCTCATATGGC. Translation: CSARPTVSYG. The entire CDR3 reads CSARPTVSYGYTF.